A single sample gave rise to the 30 T cell receptor beta chains below, sequenced in a study of blood T cell repertoires in COVID-19. Repertoires were generated with immunoSEQ multiplex PCR, while TCRdb's copy carries only in-frame clones and drops some. The sample carries about 170,000 clones, about four fifths recorded once. Sequenced material: peripheral blood. The receptors shown here come from a woman older than 75 with acute or convalescent COVID-19.

The chain combines TRBV20-1 with TRBJ2-7; D remains unclear. V was clipped by 2 bases and J by 3 bases, with 5 bases between them. Per germline, CDR1 DFQATT and CDR2 SNEGSKA (reference sequence). The CDR3 covers 11 residues. The CDR3 reads CSARNNYEQYF. Written as DNA, the CDR3 is TGCAGTGCTAGAAATAACTACGAGCAGTACTTC.

The V call is TRBV5-6, the J call TRBJ1-2; TRBD1 matches at 7 bases. The CDR3 length is 13 residues. The J segment lost 5 bases and the V segment lost 1 base, leaving 2 bases of the junction unmatched. The germline gives CDR1 SGHDT, CDR2 YYEEEE. The CDR3 reads CASSLNRGYGYTF. In nucleotides, the CDR3 is TGTGCCAGCAGCTTGAACAGGGGATATGGCTACACCTTC. Looking up the rest from reference TRBV5-6 and TRBJ1-2 gives the full variable domain: DAGVTQSPTHLIKTRGQQVTLRCSPKSGHDTVSWYQQALGQGPQFIFQYYEEEERQRGNFPDRFSGHQFPNYSSELNVNALLLGDSALYLCASSLNRGYGYTFGSGTRLTVV.

The chain recombines TRBV5-4 with TRBJ1-2; weak D call: TRBD1 (5 bases). The CDR3 covers 13 residues. CDR1 is SGHNT, CDR2 YYREEE, per germline (reference sequence). V was trimmed by 5 bases and J by 5 bases, leaving 13 bases between them. The CDR3 is CASSPDSGYGYTF. The CDR3 bases are TGTGCCAGCAGTCCAGACAGCGGGTATGGCTACACCTTC.

V usage is TRBV29-1 and J usage is TRBJ2-7; D is unclear. The CDR3 runs 14 residues. V lost 7 bases and J lost 0, with 16 bases in between. CDR1 and CDR2 (germline): SQVTM, ANQGSEA. The CDR3 here is CSALSHLDSYEQYF. CDR3 bases: TGCAGCGCCCTTAGCCACCTAGACTCCTACGAGCAGTACTTC.

The table lists this clone with a count of one. The chain couples TRBV5-1 to TRBJ2-7, with 11 nucleotides matching TRBD1. The CDR3 runs to 16 residues. V lost 4 bases and J lost 2; bases outside the gene matches: 8. CDR1 SGHRS and CDR2 YFSETQ come from the germline V gene. The CDR3 reads CASSTGTGGMTYEQYF. DNA for the CDR3: TGCGCCAGCAGCACCGGGACAGGGGGTATGACCTACGAGCAGTACTTC.

V gene TRBV5-1 combines with J gene TRBJ2-1; TRBD2 aligns across 10 bases. Per germline, CDR1 SGHRS and CDR2 YFSETQ. V lost 2 bases, J lost 0 bases, and 5 bases stayed unmatched. The CDR3 runs 17 residues. The CDR3 spells CASSLAGGPSSYNEQFF. The CDR3 nucleotides read TGCGCCAGCAGCTTAGCGGGAGGGCCGAGCTCCTACAATGAGCAGTTCTTC.

This clone was recorded only once. DNA of the CDR3: TGTGCCGGCCCCCTGGGGGACAGGACCTACGAGCAGTACTTC. This gives the protein CAGPLGDRTYEQYF. The chain links TRBV11-2 to TRBJ2-7, with TRBD1 matching 8 bases. V dropped 11 bases and J dropped 2; count of bases not matched to a gene: 11. Germline V CDR1 and CDR2: SGHAT, FQNNGV. The CDR3 is made up of 14 amino acids.

The rearrangement uses TRBV12-3 or TRBV12-4 and TRBJ2-3; D uncertain. Trimming pared 7 bases from V and 5 bases from J, leaving 7 bases between. The CDR3 loop spans 11 amino acids. The CDR3 sequence is CASTLEDTQYF. CDR3 DNA: TGTGCCAGCACCTTAGAAGATACGCAGTATTTT.

The rearrangement uses TRBV10-3 and TRBJ2-7; 7 bases line up with TRBD1. CDR1 is ENHRY and CDR2 is SYGVKD in the germline V gene. Germline trimming cut 5 bases from V and 0 bases from J; bases unmatched to any gene: 7. The CDR3 covers 15 residues. The CDR3 bases are TGTGCCATCAGTTCCGGACAGGCCTACTCCTACGAGCAGTACTTC. It codes for CAISSGQAYSYEQYF.

The sample holds one count of this clone. This chain uses TRBV5-5 with TRBJ2-3; D is perhaps TRBD2 (5 bases). The CDR3 extends over 13 amino acids. CDR1 and CDR2 (germline): SGHKS, YYEKEE (reference sequence). V was clipped by 0 bases and J by 6 bases, with 8 bases between them. CDR3 sequence (DNA): TGTGCCAGCAGCTTGGCCGGACTGGATACGCAGTATTTT. Protein: CASSLAGLDTQYF.

The chain has TRBV5-4 and TRBJ2-5; TRBD1 might be the D (5 bases). The V end lost 0 bases, the J end lost 5 bases, and 11 bases lay between the germline ends. The CDR3 runs 14 residues. Looked up from germline, CDR1 is SGHNT and CDR2 is YYREEE (reference sequence). The chain's CDR3 is CASSLGQGGETQYF. The DNA of the CDR3 is TGTGCCAGCAGCTTGGGGCAGGGTGGGGAGACCCAGTACTTC.

V gene TRBV6-2 or TRBV6-3 combines with J gene TRBJ1-2, with D uncertain. V lost 4 bases, J lost 1 base, and 7 bases lay in between. The CDR3 loop spans 13 amino acids. From germline, CDR1 is MNHEY and CDR2 SVGEGT. For the CDR3, the DNA is TGTGCCAGCAGTTTCGGGTATAACTATGGCTACACCTTC. Its translation is CASSFGYNYGYTF.

This clone appeared a single time. This chain links TRBV6-6 with TRBJ2-2, with D possibly being TRBD2 (6 bases). Germline CDR1 MNHNY, CDR2 SVGAGI (reference sequence). The CDR3 has 14 residues. Trimming removed 2 bases from V and 5 bases from J, with 9 bases in between. The CDR3 region has the DNA TGTGCCAGCAGTTACGAGGGGAGGACCGGGGAGCTGTTTTTT. It codes for CASSYEGRTGELFF.

This clone was detected once. CDR3 nucleotide sequence: TGTGCCAGCAGCCCCGTGACAGGGGGCAATTCCTACGAGCAGTACTTC. It translates to CASSPVTGGNSYEQYF. This chain links TRBV7-2 with TRBJ2-7; 10 bases map to TRBD1. The CDR3 contains 16 residues. CDR1 is SGHTA, CDR2 FQGNSA, per germline. V shed 5 bases and J 1 base; nucleotides not matched to a gene: 8.

The V and J genes are TRBV6-5 and TRBJ1-1; D is ambiguous. V was pared by 7 bases and J by 2 bases, with 11 bases between. The CDR3 has 13 amino acids. Germline lookup yields CDR1 MNHEY and CDR2 SVGAGI. CDR3 nucleotides: TGTGCCAGCACTACAGAAGCTAACACTGAAGCTTTCTTT. It encodes CASTTEANTEAFF.

CDR3 loop: CASSPRTSGITYNEQFF. CDR3 sequence (DNA): TGTGCCAGCTCACCTAGGACTAGCGGGATCACCTACAATGAGCAGTTCTTC. J is TRBJ2-1 and V is TRBV18, with 12 bases fitting TRBD2. The CDR3 length is 17 residues. Germline V gene data show CDR1 as KGHSH and CDR2 as LQKENI. Trimming cost V 3 bases and J 2 bases; bases outside gene matches: 5.

The chain couples TRBV5-4 to TRBJ1-5; D ambiguous. The CDR3 loop spans 15 amino acids. V gave up 1 base and J gave up 6 bases, with 14 bases separating them. Germline-derived CDR1 and CDR2 are SGHNT and YYREEE (reference sequence). CDR3 coding DNA: TGTGCCAGCAGCTTGAACCCGGAACGGGGTCAGCCCCAGCATTTT. Encoded protein: CASSLNPERGQPQHF.

Worth noting for this clone: Other DNA sequences in this sample translate to the same CDR3. The chain is built from TRBV7-9 and TRBJ1-5; D uncertain. Trimming took off 5 bases at V and 0 bases at J, with 8 bases between the two ends. Looked up from germline, CDR1 is SEHNR and CDR2 is FQNEAQ (reference sequence). CDR3 size: 14 residues. CDR3 protein: CASSLSSSNQPQHF. The CDR3 region has the DNA TGTGCCAGCAGCCTGTCCAGTAGCAATCAGCCCCAGCATTTT. Using reference TRBV7-9 and TRBJ1-5 for the parts outside the CDR3, the full variable domain is DTGVSQNPRHKITKRGQNVTFRCDPISEHNRLYWYRQTLGQGPEFLTYFQNEAQLEKSRLLSDRFSAERPKGSFSTLEIQRTEQGDSAMYLCASSLSSSNQPQHFGDGTRLSIL.

The sample holds a few counts of this clone. The chain uses TRBV9 and TRBJ1-5, with TRBD1 matching over 7 bases. Germline CDR1 and CDR2: SGDLS and YYNGEE. The J segment lost 1 base and the V segment lost 6 bases, leaving 4 bases of the junction unmatched. CDR3 length equals 14 residues. The CDR3 is CASKSRGSNQPQHF. The CDR3, as DNA: TGTGCCAGCAAATCCAGGGGGAGCAATCAGCCCCAGCATTTT. Looking up the rest from reference TRBV9 and TRBJ1-5 gives the full variable domain: DSGVTQTPKHLITATGQRVTLRCSPRSGDLSVYWYQQSLDQGLQFLIQYYNGEERAKGNILERFSAQQFPDLHSELNLSSLELGDSALYFCASKSRGSNQPQHFGDGTRLSIL.

The chain uses TRBV20-1 and TRBJ1-2; D uncertain. V shed 4 bases and J shed 2 bases, with 5 bases lying between them. The germline gives CDR1 DFQATT, CDR2 SNEGSKA (reference sequence). The CDR3 is 11 residues long. The CDR3: CSAKQNYGYTF. The CDR3, as DNA: TGCAGTGCTAAACAGAACTATGGCTACACCTTC.

The gene calls are TRBV19 and TRBJ2-1, with 13 bases lining up with TRBD2. Unmatched junction bases numbered 5, after V lost 5 bases and J lost 10 bases. Germline V lookup: CDR1 LNHDA, CDR2 SQIVND (reference sequence). This CDR3 has 14 residues. CDR3 residues: CASSSGLAGEEQFF. As DNA, the CDR3 is TGTGCCAGTAGTTCCGGACTAGCGGGAGAGGAGCAGTTCTTC.

This clone was seen a single time. The rearrangement joins TRBV27 to TRBJ1-1; 8 bases map to TRBD1. This CDR3 has 17 residues. Germline CDR1 is MNHEY and CDR2 is SMNVEV (reference sequence). V dropped 8 bases and J dropped 1; count of bases not matched to a gene: 15. The CDR3 region has the DNA TGTGCCAGCGGAATTTCGACAGGGGCCGAGTGGAACACTGAAGCTTTCTTT. It codes for CASGISTGAEWNTEAFF.

This rearrangement joins TRBV5-8 to TRBJ1-2; D not resolved. The CDR3 spans 11 residues. Germline V lookup: CDR1 SGHTS, CDR2 YDEGEE. V was cut by 0 bases and J by 7 bases, with 4 bases left in between. DNA of the CDR3: TGTGCCAGCAGCTTGGCTAGTGGCTACACCTTC. The encoded protein is CASSLASGYTF.

This clone occurred once. The chain combines TRBV28 with TRBJ1-1; perhaps TRBD1 as D (5 bases). This CDR3 has 14 amino acids. Germline CDR1 and CDR2: MDHEN and SYDVKM. V was clipped by 3 bases and J by 10 bases, with 18 bases between them. The CDR3 loop reads CASSFWGQRGSAFF. In DNA, the CDR3 is TGTGCCAGCAGTTTCTGGGGCCAAAGGGGCTCAGCTTTCTTT. The variable domain in full, completed from reference TRBV28 and TRBJ1-1, reads DVKVTQSSRYLVKRTGEKVFLECVQDMDHENMFWYRQDPGLGLRLIYFSYDVKMKEKGDIPEGYSVSREKKERFSLILESASTNQTSMYLCASSFWGQRGSAFFGQGTRLTVV.

The chain has TRBV19 and TRBJ1-5; tentative D call: TRBD1 (5 bases). The V end was cut by 1 base, the J end by 7 bases, with 11 bases between. Germline values: CDR1 LNHDA, CDR2 SQIVND (reference sequence). CDR3 size: 14 residues. The CDR3 is CASSIAPTAQPQHF. CDR3 sequence (DNA): TGTGCCAGTAGTATAGCCCCGACAGCGCAGCCCCAGCATTTT.

As to this clone: The junction departs from the called germline gene at one end, perhaps through a read error. This chain connects TRBV18 to TRBJ2-2; tentatively, D is TRBD2 (5 bases). CDR1 KGHSH and CDR2 LQKENI come from the germline V gene. CDR3 length: 16 residues. The DNA of the CDR3 is TGTGCCAGCTCCCCACCGTCCGGGGAAGGCACCGGGGAGCTGTTTTTT. Its translation: CASSPPSGEGTGELFF.

CDR3 protein: CASSLAGLVNEQFF. The CDR3 DNA reads TGTGCCAGCAGCTTGGCCGGACTAGTCAATGAGCAGTTCTTC. The V call is TRBV5-4, the J call TRBJ2-1, with 7 bases fitting TRBD2. Germline lookup yields CDR1 SGHNT and CDR2 YYREEE (reference sequence). The CDR3 loop spans 14 amino acids. The junction had 3 bases not matched to a gene; V was cut back by 0 bases and J by 6 bases.

The rearrangement joins TRBV19 to TRBJ2-3; 8 bases agree with TRBD2. CDR3 size: 15 residues. CDR1 and CDR2 from the germline V gene are LNHDA and SQIVND (reference sequence). Losses at the gene ends were 3 bases for V and 2 bases for J; bases not matched to a gene: 4. As DNA, the CDR3 is TGTGCCAGTAGTATTGGAGCGGGGGTCACAGATACGCAGTATTTT. Protein sequence: CASSIGAGVTDTQYF.

This clone has a single count. The chain carries TRBV5-8 and TRBJ1-4, with a possible D match to TRBD1 (5 bases). The CDR3 totals 16 residues. Trimming removed 0 bases at V and 4 bases at J, with 13 bases between. CDR1 is SGHTS and CDR2 is YDEGEE in the germline V gene. CDR3 DNA: TGTGCCAGCAGCTTGGGACAGTCTCAACTTAATGAAAAACTGTTTTTT. Protein product: CASSLGQSQLNEKLFF.

The J gene is TRBJ2-1, the V gene TRBV6-2 or TRBV6-3; tentatively, D is TRBD2 (5 bases). V was cut by 2 bases and J by 4 bases, with 24 bases left in between. Germline V CDR1 and CDR2: MNHEY, SVGEGT. This CDR3 spans 19 amino acids. Written as DNA, the CDR3 is TGTGCCAGCAGTTACAATACCCCTCCAGAGGGCGGAAAGTACAATGAGCAGTTCTTC. Its translation is CASSYNTPPEGGKYNEQFF.